The rows below give T cell receptor beta chains drawn from one sample of a study of blood T cell repertoires in COVID-19. The method was immunoSEQ multiplex PCR; TCRdb's version includes in-frame clones alone and lacks a portion of them. The table has some 72,000 clones, approximately 89% seen once. Sequenced sample: peripheral blood. These receptors came from a man in his fifties with active or convalescent COVID-19. CDR3s include the opening cysteine and the closing phenylalanine or tryptophan.

>TRBJ1-5|16|TRBV6-6
CASSYGDRGRGQPQHF
>TRBJ2-2|15|TRBV28
CASSLPPSNTGELFF
>TRBJ1-1|13|TRBV5-1
CASSLGQDTEAFF
>TRBJ2-3|17|TRBV5-3
CARSPSQTGSSTDTQYF
>TRBJ2-5|14|TRBV5-1
CASSGQGSKETQYF
>TRBJ2-1|11|TRBV5-6
CASSGTGEQFF
>TRBJ2-5|13|TRBV4-1
CASSQIDRQAQYF
>TRBJ1-2|14|TRBV7-2
CASSLVMGNYGYTF
>TRBJ2-1|13|TRBV7-9
CASSSLLVNEQFF
>TRBJ2-4|13|TRBV28
CAIQRGAKNIQYF
>TRBJ1-1|14|TRBV18
CASSPPGGWAEAFF
>TRBJ1-2|14|TRBV18
CASSPPGQNYGYTF
>TRBJ1-6|12|TRBV11-2
CASSRGDSPLHF
>TRBJ2-3|16|TRBV18
CASSPTSGGAADTQYF
>TRBJ2-3|16|TRBV7-2
CASSFFQGGAGDTQYF
>TRBJ2-2|14|TRBV5-1
CASSTDRGSGELFF
>TRBJ1-3|14|TRBV28
CASSGLMERWAIYF
>TRBJ2-1|13|TRBV30
CAWTGLSYNEQFF
>TRBJ1-2|14|TRBV5-1
CASSPDGQGGGYTF
>TRBJ2-5|11|TRBV2
CATSPRETQYF
>TRBJ1-3|18|TRBV7-9
CASSLEALQGAPGNTIYF
>TRBJ1-1|13|TRBV6-6
CASSSGRDAEAFF
>TRBJ2-2|18|TRBV4-1
CASSPVGLAGGGTGELFF
>TRBJ2-7|12|TRBV12-3/TRBV12-4
CASSSQGYEQYF
>TRBJ1-1|14|TRBV3-1/TRBV3-2
CASSTGTANTEAFF
>TRBJ1-1|15|TRBV3-1/TRBV3-2
CASRQTTPLNTEAFF
>TRBJ1-2|14|TRBV30
CAWSPDRGSYGYTF
>TRBJ2-6|18|TRBV28
CASRPRQGPGSGANVLTF
>TRBJ2-7|13|TRBV6-5
CASRAGAFYEQYF
>TRBJ2-7|14|TRBV6-2/TRBV6-3
CASSSQRDAYEQYF
>TRBJ2-6|18|TRBV30
CAWSRAGITFTGANVLTF
>TRBJ1-1|14|TRBV18
CASSPRGISTEAFF
>TRBJ2-2|15|TRBV6-1
CASSEPRVDTGELFF
>TRBJ1-3|14|TRBV15
CATSREAGVDTIYF
>TRBJ1-6|15|TRBV6-6
CASTKGQGADSPLHF